The rows below give T cell receptor beta chains drawn from one sample of a study of T-cell memory formation after mild COVID-19. TCRdb processed the 5' RACE reads anew with MiXCR; each CDR3 protein has one entry. The sample yields fewer than 700,000 distinct CDR3 sequences, over 15% seen once. Material: PBMCs or a T cell subset sorted from them (not recorded which). The receptors come from an adult woman who had mild COVID-19 (a few samples of this study predate the infection). Cell type and time point are not known. CDR3s include the opening cysteine and the closing phenylalanine or tryptophan. D genes are given only for firm matches. Not every row has a clone size; where given, it reads once, few, many or a size class.

size,J,D,V,CDR3,DNA
once,TRBJ2-7,-,TRBV20-1,CSARDNHEQYF,TGCAGTGCTAGGGACAACCACGAGCAGTACTTC
few,TRBJ2-1,TRBD2,TRBV5-8,CALRGGNEQFF,TGTGCCCTCCGCGGGGGTAATGAGCAGTTCTTC
-,TRBJ1-2,-,TRBV4-3,CASSQDAPAPNYGYTF,TGCGCCAGCAGCCAAGATGCCCCCGCTCCAAACTATGGCTACACCTTC
-,TRBJ1-4,-,TRBV29-1,CSVKGGIGEKLFF,TGCAGCGTCAAAGGGGGGATTGGTGAAAAACTGTTTTTT
-,TRBJ2-1,TRBD2,TRBV29-1,CSVPGTMYNEQFF,TGCAGCGTTCCCGGGACTATGTACAATGAGCAGTTCTTC
-,TRBJ2-1,TRBD1,TRBV2,CASGDRGYNEQFF,TGTGCCAGCGGAGACAGGGGTTACAATGAGCAGTTCTTC
few,TRBJ1-1,-,TRBV28,CASSLSPTGREAFF,TGTGCCAGCAGTTTATCCCCGACAGGTCGTGAAGCTTTCTTT
-,TRBJ1-6,-,TRBV5-1,CASSQAGGNSPLHF,TGCGCCAGCAGCCAGGCCGGGGGCAATTCACCCCTCCACTTT
-,TRBJ2-5,-,TRBV6-5,CASRRTHGETQYF,TGTGCCAGCAGACGGACGCACGGGGAGACCCAGTACTTC
few,TRBJ2-7,TRBD2,TRBV5-1,CASSYGLADIKYEQYF,TGCGCCAGCAGCTACGGACTAGCGGATATTAAGTACGAGCAGTACTTC
few,TRBJ2-2,-,TRBV5-1,CASSLESRGTGELFF,TGCGCCAGCAGCTTGGAGTCGCGGGGCACCGGGGAGCTGTTTTTT
-,TRBJ1-4,-,TRBV6-5,CASSYSGITNEKLFF,TGTGCCAGCAGTTACTCGGGGATAACTAATGAAAAACTGTTTTTT
-,TRBJ2-7,-,TRBV6-2/TRBV6-3,CASSREQGYEQYF,TGTGCCAGCAGTCGCGAACAGGGCTACGAGCAGTACTTC
-,TRBJ2-6,-,TRBV19,CASSGGRTGANVLTF,TGTGCCAGCTCTGGGGGGCGTACTGGGGCCAACGTCCTGACTTTC
-,TRBJ2-1,-,TRBV7-3,CASSPDYQGDNEQFF,TGTGCCAGCAGCCCGGACTATCAGGGGGACAATGAGCAGTTCTTC
-,TRBJ2-7,TRBD1,TRBV30,CAWSHMTGKPYEQYF,TGTGCCTGGAGTCATATGACAGGGAAACCCTACGAGCAGTACTTC
-,TRBJ1-2,-,TRBV9,CASSVAEQERSYGYTF,TGTGCCAGCAGCGTAGCCGAACAAGAACGCTCATATGGCTACACCTTC
few,TRBJ2-2,TRBD2,TRBV6-4,CASSSRSSGRNTGELFF,TGTGCCAGCAGTTCCCGATCTAGCGGGAGGAACACCGGGGAGCTGTTTTTT
-,TRBJ2-2,TRBD2,TRBV6-2/TRBV6-3,CASRSSGRNTGELFF,TGTGCCAGCAGATCTAGCGGGAGGAACACCGGGGAGCTGTTTTTT
few,TRBJ1-1,-,TRBV12-3/TRBV12-4,CASSSWNTEAFF,TGTGCCAGCAGTTCTTGGAACACTGAAGCTTTCTTT
few,TRBJ1-3,TRBD1,TRBV25-1,CASTGPGQGVDSSGNTIYF,TGTGCCAGCACTGGCCCGGGACAGGGTGTGGACAGCTCTGGAAACACCATATATTTT
-,TRBJ2-7,TRBD1,TRBV13,CASSLDRVGYEQYF,TGTGCCAGCAGCTTGGACAGGGTGGGGTACGAGCAGTACTTC
-,TRBJ2-7,TRBD1,TRBV28,CASSLSPGTGSYEQYF,TGTGCCAGCAGTCTCTCCCCCGGGACAGGTTCCTACGAGCAGTACTTC
few,TRBJ2-7,TRBD2,TRBV5-4,CASSLTPTGTSEYEQYF,TGTGCCAGCAGCTTGACCCCTACCGGGACTAGCGAGTACGAGCAGTACTTC
few,TRBJ2-2,-,TRBV6-5,CASNLGGTGELFF,TGTGCCAGCAACTTAGGGGGAACCGGGGAGCTGTTTTTT
few,TRBJ2-1,TRBD2,TRBV7-3,CASSRLAGDPYNEQFF,TGTGCCAGCAGCCGATTAGCGGGAGACCCTTACAATGAGCAGTTCTTC
-,TRBJ2-5,-,TRBV5-1,CASRHFGGATIQETQYF,TGCGCCAGCAGGCACTTTGGGGGTGCCACGATCCAGGAGACCCAGTACTTC
-,TRBJ2-2,TRBD2,TRBV12-3/TRBV12-4,CASSSLAGVNTGELFF,TGTGCCAGCAGTAGTCTAGCGGGGGTTAACACCGGGGAGCTGTTTTTT
-,TRBJ2-7,-,TRBV6-1,CASSEIGPGPYEQYF,TGTGCCAGCAGTGAGATCGGGCCCGGACCCTACGAGCAGTACTTC
-,TRBJ2-7,TRBD1,TRBV29-1,CSVEFPGGSPYEQYF,TGCAGCGTTGAATTCCCAGGGGGCAGTCCCTACGAGCAGTACTTC
-,TRBJ2-1,-,TRBV5-1,CASSLRGEGAYNEQFF,TGCGCCAGCAGCTTGAGGGGGGAGGGTGCTTACAATGAGCAGTTCTTC
-,TRBJ2-7,-,TRBV21-1,CASSGGRGLPYEQYF,TGTGCCAGCAGCGGGGGGAGGGGCCTGCCCTACGAGCAGTACTTC
-,TRBJ2-7,-,TRBV9,CASSPRDNLYEQYF,TGTGCCAGCAGCCCACGGGATAACCTCTACGAGCAGTACTTC
once,TRBJ2-5,-,TRBV30,CAWSVLGGETQYF,TGTGCCTGGAGTGTACTTGGGGGAGAGACCCAGTACTTC
few,TRBJ1-2,-,TRBV27,CASSRKTAGGYTF,TGTGCCAGCAGCCGCAAGACTGCGGGTGGCTACACCTTC
few,TRBJ2-7,-,TRBV5-1,CASSPGIGQSYEQYF,TGCGCCAGCAGTCCCGGCATCGGACAGTCCTACGAGCAGTACTTC
many,TRBJ2-1,-,TRBV29-1,CSVEERGSSYNEQFF,TGCAGCGTTGAAGAAAGGGGTAGCTCCTACAATGAGCAGTTCTTC
-,TRBJ2-1,TRBD2,TRBV7-9,CASSFSRGGGNEQFF,TGTGCCAGCAGCTTCTCGCGGGGGGGCGGGAATGAGCAGTTCTTC
-,TRBJ2-3,TRBD1,TRBV6-5,CASSYSGTDTDTQYF,TGTGCCAGCAGTTACTCTGGGACAGACACAGATACGCAGTATTTT
few,TRBJ2-7,TRBD1,TRBV15,CATSREWDRDGEQYF,TGTGCCACCAGCAGAGAATGGGACAGGGATGGCGAGCAGTACTTC
-,TRBJ2-7,-,TRBV4-1,CASSQDSAARVYEQYF,TGCGCCAGCAGCCAAGATTCAGCCGCGAGAGTCTACGAGCAGTACTTC
once,TRBJ2-2,TRBD1,TRBV5-1,CASSSRDRGTNTGELFF,TGCGCCAGCAGCTCCCGGGACAGGGGAACGAACACCGGGGAGCTGTTTTTT
few,TRBJ2-3,-,TRBV29-1,CSVEDHRGDTQYF,TGCAGCGTTGAAGATCACCGCGGAGATACGCAGTATTTT
-,TRBJ2-7,TRBD2,TRBV9,CASSVDGLAGYEQYF,TGTGCCAGCAGCGTGGACGGACTAGCGGGGTACGAGCAGTACTTC
-,TRBJ2-1,TRBD2,TRBV2,CARTSGGAAEQFF,TGTGCCAGGACTAGCGGGGGGGCCGCTGAGCAGTTCTTC
few,TRBJ2-7,TRBD2,TRBV7-9,CASSLALGLQNYEQYF,TGTGCCAGCAGCTTAGCGCTGGGACTACAAAACTACGAGCAGTACTTC
few,TRBJ2-1,-,TRBV5-1,CASSAIPGINEQFF,TGCGCCAGCAGCGCCATCCCAGGTATCAATGAGCAGTTCTTC